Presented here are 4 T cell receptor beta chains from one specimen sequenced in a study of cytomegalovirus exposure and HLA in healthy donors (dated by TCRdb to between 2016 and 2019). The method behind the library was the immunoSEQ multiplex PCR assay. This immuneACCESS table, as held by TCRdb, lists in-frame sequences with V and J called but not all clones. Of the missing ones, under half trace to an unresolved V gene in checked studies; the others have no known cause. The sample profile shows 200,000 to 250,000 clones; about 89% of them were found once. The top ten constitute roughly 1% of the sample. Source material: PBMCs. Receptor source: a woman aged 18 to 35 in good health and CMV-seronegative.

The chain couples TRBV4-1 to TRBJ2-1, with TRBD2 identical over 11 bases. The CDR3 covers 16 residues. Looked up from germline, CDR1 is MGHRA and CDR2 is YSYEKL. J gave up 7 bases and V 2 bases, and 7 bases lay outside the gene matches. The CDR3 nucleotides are TGCGCCAGCAGCCAACTTGGGACTAGCGGAAATAATGAGCAGTTCTTC. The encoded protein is CASSQLGTSGNNEQFF.

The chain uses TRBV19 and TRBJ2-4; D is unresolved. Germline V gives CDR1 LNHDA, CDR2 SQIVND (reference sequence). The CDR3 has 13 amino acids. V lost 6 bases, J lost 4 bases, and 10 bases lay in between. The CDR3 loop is CASRSLEKNIQYF. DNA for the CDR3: TGTGCCAGTAGGAGCCTCGAGAAAAACATTCAGTACTTC.

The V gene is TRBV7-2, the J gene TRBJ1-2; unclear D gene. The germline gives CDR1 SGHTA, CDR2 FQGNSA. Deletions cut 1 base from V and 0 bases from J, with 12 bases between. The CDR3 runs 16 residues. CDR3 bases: TGTGCCAGCAGCTTAGTTCCCGAGTTAGCTAACTATGGCTACACCTTC. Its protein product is CASSLVPELANYGYTF.

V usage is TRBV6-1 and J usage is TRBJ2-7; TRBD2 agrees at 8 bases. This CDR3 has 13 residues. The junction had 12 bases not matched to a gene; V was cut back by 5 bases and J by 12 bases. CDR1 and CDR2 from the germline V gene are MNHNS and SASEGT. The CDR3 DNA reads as TGTGCCAGCAGTCCTAGCGGGCTAGGGTGGTCGTACTTC. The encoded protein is CASSPSGLGWSYF.